What follows are 17 T cell receptor beta chains derived from one specimen sequenced in a study of cytomegalovirus exposure and HLA in healthy donors. Data came from immunoSEQ multiplex PCR; TCRdb stores just in-frame clones and leaves some out. Of about 220,000 clones in the sample, approximately 90% are singletons; the top ten hold 0.85% to 1.2%. Sequences were obtained from PBMCs. The receptors come from a woman aged 18-29 years in good health and CMV-seronegative.

CDR3 amino acids: CASRLGTGRTGYTF. The CDR3 nucleotides read TGTGCCAGCAGGCTTGGGACAGGGCGGACTGGCTACACCTTC. V is TRBV28 and J is TRBJ1-2, with 9 bases fitting TRBD1. V trimming: 6 bases; J trimming: 7 bases; junction bases outside the gene matches: 9. The CDR3 is made up of 14 amino acids. CDR1 MDHEN and CDR2 SYDVKM come from the germline V gene.

DNA of the CDR3: TGCAGCGTTGAAATAGGGGGTAGGGCCTACGAGCAGTACTTC. Its protein product is CSVEIGGRAYEQYF. The genes are TRBV29-1 and TRBJ2-7, with D possibly being TRBD1 (6 bases). CDR3 size: 14 residues. The V end was cut by 2 bases, the J end by 2 bases, with 13 bases between. Per germline, CDR1 SQVTM and CDR2 ANQGSEA.

This chain joins TRBV28 and TRBJ1-5; maybe TRBD1 (5 bases). V was trimmed by 6 bases and J by 8 bases, leaving 20 bases between them. Germline CDR1 reads MDHEN; CDR2 reads SYDVKM. The CDR3 runs 15 residues. The CDR3 region is CASSYPGLRFKPQHF. The CDR3 nucleotides read TGTGCCAGCAGCTACCCGGGACTGCGGTTTAAGCCCCAGCATTTT.

The V and J genes are TRBV7-7 and TRBJ2-2, with TRBD2 identical over 7 bases. The CDR3 has 17 residues. Germline V gives CDR1 SSHAT, CDR2 FNYEAQ (reference sequence). V shed 1 base, J shed 6 bases, and the junction held 11 bases outside the gene matches. In DNA, the CDR3 is TGTGCCAGCAGCTTAGACGATAGCGGGCCCCCCGCCGGGGAGCTGTTTTTT. This gives the protein CASSLDDSGPPAGELFF.

This clone was detected only once. J is TRBJ1-2 and V is TRBV2, with 10 bases lining up with TRBD1. The junction had 10 bases not matched to a gene; V was cut back by 4 bases and J by 8 bases. The CDR3 sequence is 15 residues long. Per germline, CDR1 SNHLY and CDR2 FYNNEI. For the CDR3, the DNA is TGTGCCAGCAGTGGGAGAGACAGGGGGCCTGGCGGCTACACCTTC. This gives the protein CASSGRDRGPGGYTF.

The chain joins TRBV11-1 to TRBJ1-2; 8 bases match TRBD1. Germline trimming cut 4 bases from V and 2 bases from J; bases unmatched to any gene: 6. The germline gives CDR1 SGHAT, CDR2 FQDESV (reference sequence). The CDR3 has 15 residues. Here the CDR3 DNA reads TGTGCCAGCAGCTCTAGACAGGGGACAAACTATGGCTACACCTTC. Its translation is CASSSRQGTNYGYTF. Variable domain in full (rest from reference TRBV11-1 and TRBJ1-2): EAEVAQSPRYKITEKSQAVAFWCDPISGHATLYWYRQILGQGPELLVQFQDESVVDDSQLPKDRFSAERLKGVDSTLKIQPAELGDSAMYLCASSSRQGTNYGYTFGSGTRLTVV.

The CDR3, as DNA: TGTGCCAGCAGCGTAGGGGACTTTTTCACAGATACGCAGTATTTT. Translated, it gives CASSVGDFFTDTQYF. This chain uses TRBV9 with TRBJ2-3, with D possibly TRBD2 on 6 matching bases. Germline CDR1 is SGDLS and CDR2 is YYNGEE. Trimming took 0 bases from V and 2 from J, leaving 10 bases between them. The CDR3 is 15 residues long.

The chain links TRBV6-4 to TRBJ1-5, with unresolved D. The germline V and J ends were trimmed by 3 bases and 2 bases, with 11 bases remaining between them. The CDR3 length is 15 residues. Germline V gives CDR1 MRHNA, CDR2 SNTAGT. The CDR3 region has the DNA TGTGCCAGCAGTGAATACGGAGATGGCAATCAGCCCCAGCATTTT. This encodes CASSEYGDGNQPQHF.

The J gene is TRBJ2-2, the V gene TRBV7-6; TRBD2 aligns across 12 bases. CDR1 and CDR2 from the germline V gene are SGHVS and FNYEAQ. This CDR3 is 16 amino acids long. Unmatched junction bases numbered 7, after V lost 5 bases and J lost 6 bases. DNA of the CDR3: TGTGCCAGCAGCACCCGACTAGCGGGAGTATCCGGGGAGCTGTTTTTT. Encoded protein: CASSTRLAGVSGELFF.

The chain has TRBV2 and TRBJ1-5; 7 positions match TRBD1. After removal of 3 bases from V and 0 bases from J, the junction contained 5 bases not matched to a gene. Germline V gene data show CDR1 as SNHLY and CDR2 as FYNNEI. The CDR3 spans 16 residues. The CDR3 nucleotides read TGTGCCAGCAGTGATTCGAGGGGGCGTAGCAATCAGCCCCAGCATTTT. It yields the protein CASSDSRGRSNQPQHF.

This chain joins TRBV11-2 and TRBJ2-3; D not resolved. This CDR3 contains 18 residues. The V gene's germline CDR1 is SGHAT and CDR2 FQNNGV. The V and J ends lost 8 bases and 2 bases respectively, with 26 bases between them. The CDR3 protein is CASSSTATSTPYTDTQYF. The CDR3, as DNA: TGTGCCAGCTCGTCGACCGCGACCTCGACTCCTTACACAGATACGCAGTATTTT.

This chain uses TRBV9 with TRBJ2-2; maybe TRBD1 (6 bases). V lost 5 bases and J lost 4, with 18 bases in between. CDR3 length: 16 residues. CDR1 SGDLS and CDR2 YYNGEE come from the germline V gene. CDR3 bases: TGTGCCAGCAGTGACCCCAAAACAGGGATCACCGGGGAGCTGTTTTTT. Protein: CASSDPKTGITGELFF.

The gene calls are TRBV9 and TRBJ2-1, with D possibly being TRBD2 (5 bases). The V and J ends lost 4 bases and 6 bases respectively, with 17 bases between them. Germline V gene lookup returns CDR1 SGDLS and CDR2 YYNGEE. The CDR3 is 15 amino acids. The CDR3 DNA reads TGTGCCAGCAGCCCCTGGGCTAGCAGTTCCAATGAGCAGTTCTTC. Its protein is CASSPWASSSNEQFF.

The rearrangement joins TRBV6-4 to TRBJ1-4; D is uncertain. CDR1 and CDR2 (germline): MRHNA, SNTAGT. The CDR3 runs 15 residues. Deletions cut 0 bases from V and 4 bases from J, with 9 bases between. In DNA, the CDR3 is TGTGCCAGCAGTGACTCGGGAGGCCTTAATGAAAAACTGTTTTTT. It codes for CASSDSGGLNEKLFF.

The chain uses TRBV19 and TRBJ1-5; a possible D gene is TRBD1 (5 bases). Trimming took 8 bases from V and 1 from J, leaving 18 bases between them. The CDR3 runs to 16 residues. Germline values: CDR1 LNHDA, CDR2 SQIVND (reference sequence). CDR3 sequence (DNA): TGTGCCAGTTCTAAGGGGTGGGCTTTGAGCAATCAGCCCCAGCATTTT. It encodes CASSKGWALSNQPQHF.

The CDR3 region is CATVSGGGRNNEQFF. The CDR3 DNA reads as TGTGCCACCGTGTCCGGGGGAGGTAGAAACAATGAGCAGTTCTTC. The J gene is TRBJ2-1, the V gene TRBV6-6; D might be TRBD2 (6 bases). Trimming removed 10 bases at V and 5 bases at J, with 21 bases between. The CDR3 runs 15 residues. Germline V gene data show CDR1 as MNHNY and CDR2 as SVGAGI (reference sequence).

The chain uses TRBV11-3 and TRBJ1-1; 7 bases agree with TRBD1. CDR1 and CDR2 (germline): SGHNT, YENEEA. The CDR3 sequence is 14 residues long. Trimming removed 5 bases from V and 5 bases from J; junction bases left unmatched: 8. The CDR3 is CASSRTRGRTEAFF. CDR3 DNA: TGTGCCAGCAGCCGCACCAGGGGGAGGACTGAAGCTTTCTTT.